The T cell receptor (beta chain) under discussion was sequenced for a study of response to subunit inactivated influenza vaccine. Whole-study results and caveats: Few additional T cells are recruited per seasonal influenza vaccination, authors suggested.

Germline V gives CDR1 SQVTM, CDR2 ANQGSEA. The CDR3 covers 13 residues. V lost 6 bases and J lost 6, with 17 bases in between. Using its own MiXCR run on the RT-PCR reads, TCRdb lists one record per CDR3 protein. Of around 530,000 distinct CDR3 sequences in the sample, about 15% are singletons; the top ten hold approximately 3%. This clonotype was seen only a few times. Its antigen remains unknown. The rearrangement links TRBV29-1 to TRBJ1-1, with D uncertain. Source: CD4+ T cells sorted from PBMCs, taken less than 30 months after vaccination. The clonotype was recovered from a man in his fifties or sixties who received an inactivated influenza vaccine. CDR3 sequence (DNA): TGCAGCGTCTCCGGGCCGACCCTCCCTGAAGCTTTCTTT. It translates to CSVSGPTLPEAFF. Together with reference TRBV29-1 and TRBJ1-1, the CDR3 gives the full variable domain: SAVISQKPSRDICQRGTSLTIQCQVDSQVTMMFWYRQQPGQSLTLIATANQGSEATYESGFVIDKFPISRPNLTFSTLTVSNMSPEDSSIYLCSVSGPTLPEAFFGQGTRLTVV.